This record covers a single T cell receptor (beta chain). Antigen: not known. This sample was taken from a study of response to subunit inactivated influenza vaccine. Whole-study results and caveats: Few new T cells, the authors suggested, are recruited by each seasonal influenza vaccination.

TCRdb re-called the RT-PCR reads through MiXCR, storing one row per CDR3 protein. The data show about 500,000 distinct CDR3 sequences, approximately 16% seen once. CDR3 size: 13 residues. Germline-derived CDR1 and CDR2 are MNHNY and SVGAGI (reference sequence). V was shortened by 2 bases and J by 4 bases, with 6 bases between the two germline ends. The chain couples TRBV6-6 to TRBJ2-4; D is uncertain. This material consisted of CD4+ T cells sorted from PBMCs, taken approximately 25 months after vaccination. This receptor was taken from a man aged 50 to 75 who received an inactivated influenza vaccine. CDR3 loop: CASSYREKNIQYF. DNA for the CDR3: TGTGCCAGCAGTTACAGAGAGAAAAACATTCAGTACTTC.